The source of this TCR beta chain is a study of CD8+ T cells in alopecia areata. RNA, once extracted, was reverse transcribed into cDNA for use as the sequencing template. Sequenced by immunoSEQ multiplex PCR; TCRdb stores in-frame clones only, minus some. The sample shows about 97,000 clones, roughly 60% of them seen only once. The CDR3 covers 17 residues. Germline CDR1 and CDR2: SGHRS and YFSETQ. V dropped 0 bases and J dropped 2 bases, with 18 bases sitting between them. Treatment reported: oral pan-JAK inhibitor, 5-10 mg twice daily. This TCR was sampled from a human donor with alopecia areata. Here the sequenced sample was CD8+ T cells sorted from blood, taken at approximately week 56, from a patient treated with tofacitinib. This chain joins TRBV5-1 and TRBJ2-7, with D possibly TRBD1 on 6 matching bases. CDR3 nucleotides: TGCGCCAGCAGCTTGGTCAATGTTGACAGGTCCCCCTACGAGCAGTACTTC. Its translation is CASSLVNVDRSPYEQYF. Filled out from reference TRBV5-1 and TRBJ2-7, the complete variable domain reads KAGVTQTPRYLIKTRGQQVTLSCSPISGHRSVSWYQQTPGQGLQFLFEYFSETQRNKGNFPGRFSGRQFSNSRSEMNVSTLELGDSALYLCASSLVNVDRSPYEQYFGPGTRLTVT.